One sample yielded the 13 T cell receptor beta chains listed below, sequenced in a study of cytomegalovirus exposure and HLA in healthy donors. Here immunoSEQ multiplex PCR was the method, and the copy in TCRdb shows in-frame clones only, minus some. There are about 170,000 clones in the sample; 90% to 97% occur only once, and approximately 0.97% lies in the top ten. What was sequenced was PBMCs. The origin of the receptors is a woman younger than 35 in good health and CMV-seronegative.

The chain recombines TRBV9 with TRBJ1-1; perhaps TRBD1 as D (5 bases). Germline V gene data show CDR1 as SGDLS and CDR2 as YYNGEE. Between the trimmed V and J ends, which lost 5 bases and 1 base, there was a span of 15 bases. This CDR3 comprises 15 residues. CDR3 nucleotides: TGTGCCAGCAGAGAGTGGGGCGCGTCGAACACTGAAGCTTTCTTT. Its translation: CASREWGASNTEAFF.

This clone appeared once. The V gene is TRBV11-3, the J gene TRBJ2-7; 8 bases match TRBD1. Per germline, CDR1 SGHNT and CDR2 YENEEA. The CDR3 extends over 15 amino acids. J gave up 1 base and V 5 bases, and 7 bases lay outside the gene matches. In nucleotides, the CDR3 is TGTGCCAGCAGCATTGGGACAGGACTATCCTACGAGCAGTACTTC. It encodes CASSIGTGLSYEQYF.

V gene TRBV5-1 combines with J gene TRBJ2-3, with 13 bases that match TRBD2. This CDR3 comprises 16 residues. Germline V gives CDR1 SGHRS, CDR2 YFSETQ. The V and J ends lost 1 base and 7 bases, in that order; junction bases with no gene match: 6. The CDR3 spells CASSLTSGGAKNTQYF. The DNA of the CDR3 is TGCGCCAGCAGCTTGACTAGCGGGGGGGCCAAAAATACGCAGTATTTT.

The V and J genes are TRBV6-5 and TRBJ1-4; TRBD1 matches at 9 bases. The germline gives CDR1 MNHEY, CDR2 SVGAGI. Unmatched junction bases numbered 7, after V lost 6 bases and J lost 8 bases. The CDR3 consists of 14 residues. CDR3 residues: CASSLGTGREKLFF. CDR3 bases: TGTGCCAGCAGCTTAGGGACAGGGAGAGAAAAACTGTTTTTT.

This chain joins TRBV6-1 and TRBJ1-6; 10 bases line up with TRBD1. Per the germline V gene, CDR1 is MNHNS and CDR2 is SASEGT. V gave up 10 bases and J gave up 6 bases; unmatched junction bases: 9. This CDR3 has 15 amino acids. Written as DNA, the CDR3 is TGTGCCACCAAGAGGGGACAGGGGCTTAATTCACCCCTCCACTTT. Translation: CATKRGQGLNSPLHF.

V gene TRBV18 combines with J gene TRBJ1-1; TRBD1 might be the D (5 bases). V was shortened by 2 bases and J by 5 bases, with 12 bases between the two germline ends. The germline CDR1 and CDR2 sequences are KGHSH and LQKENI. This CDR3 comprises 14 residues. The CDR3 loop reads CASSPLDRGTEAFF. Here the CDR3 DNA reads TGTGCCAGCTCACCATTGGACCGGGGGACTGAAGCTTTCTTT.

This chain connects TRBV19 to TRBJ2-7; 7 bases fit TRBD2. Germline V gene sequence: CDR1 LNHDA, CDR2 SQIVND (reference sequence). The CDR3 consists of 12 residues. V shed 3 bases, J shed 6 bases, and the junction held 2 bases outside the gene matches. The CDR3 is CASSMGGGEQYF. In DNA, the CDR3 is TGTGCCAGTAGTATGGGCGGGGGCGAGCAGTACTTC.

The chain combines TRBV5-1 with TRBJ2-1; 10 bases line up with TRBD2. CDR3 length: 19 residues. Losses at the gene ends were 9 bases for V and 0 bases for J; bases not matched to a gene: 18. Germline V lookup: CDR1 SGHRS, CDR2 YFSETQ. The CDR3 sequence: CATSQRGGPIWSSYNEQFF. CDR3 nucleotide sequence: TGCGCCACCTCCCAGCGGGGGGGACCCATATGGAGCTCCTACAATGAGCAGTTCTTC.

In nucleotides, the CDR3 is TGTGCCAGCAGGCCCAGGGGAGACTATGGCTACACCTTC. Protein sequence: CASRPRGDYGYTF. V and J are TRBV7-9 and TRBJ1-2; possible D gene TRBD1, 6 bases. This CDR3 has 13 residues. The germline CDR1 and CDR2 sequences are SEHNR and FQNEAQ (reference sequence). Between the trimmed V and J ends, which lost 6 bases and 3 bases, there was a span of 11 bases.

This CDR3 reads CASTPDYQSTGELFF. The CDR3 DNA follows: TGTGCCAGCACCCCGGACTATCAAAGCACCGGGGAGCTGTTTTTT. The J gene is TRBJ2-2, the V gene TRBV2; a possible D gene is TRBD2 (6 bases). There are 15 residues in the CDR3. CDR1 is SNHLY and CDR2 is FYNNEI in the germline V gene. The V gene lost 7 bases and the J gene lost 4 bases, with 16 bases spanning the gap.

The chain employs TRBV15 and TRBJ1-2; D is perhaps TRBD1 (6 bases). V gave up 3 bases and J gave up 4 bases, with 15 bases separating them. Germline V CDR1 and CDR2: LNHNV, YYDKDF (reference sequence). This CDR3 comprises 15 residues. The CDR3 nucleotides are TGTGCCACCAGCAGGGGGACCGGGACAATCTATGGCTACACCTTC. Translated, it gives CATSRGTGTIYGYTF.

To note about this clone: Its ends do not fully match the called genes, so a read error is possible. V is TRBV5-4 and J is TRBJ1-2; D remains ambiguous. Germline V gives CDR1 SGHNT, CDR2 YYREEE (reference sequence). The CDR3 covers 12 residues. CDR3 protein: CASSFSGPVFSF. The CDR3 coding sequence is TGTGCCAGCAGCTTTTCCGGTCCCGTCTTCTCCTTC.

This rearrangement joins TRBV9 to TRBJ2-3; D call uncertain. The V end was cut by 3 bases, the J end by 2 bases, with 7 bases between. Germline CDR1 SGDLS, CDR2 YYNGEE. The CDR3 consists of 13 residues. As DNA, the CDR3 is TGTGCCAGCAGCGCCGCTATCACAGATACGCAGTATTTT. It is translated as CASSAAITDTQYF.